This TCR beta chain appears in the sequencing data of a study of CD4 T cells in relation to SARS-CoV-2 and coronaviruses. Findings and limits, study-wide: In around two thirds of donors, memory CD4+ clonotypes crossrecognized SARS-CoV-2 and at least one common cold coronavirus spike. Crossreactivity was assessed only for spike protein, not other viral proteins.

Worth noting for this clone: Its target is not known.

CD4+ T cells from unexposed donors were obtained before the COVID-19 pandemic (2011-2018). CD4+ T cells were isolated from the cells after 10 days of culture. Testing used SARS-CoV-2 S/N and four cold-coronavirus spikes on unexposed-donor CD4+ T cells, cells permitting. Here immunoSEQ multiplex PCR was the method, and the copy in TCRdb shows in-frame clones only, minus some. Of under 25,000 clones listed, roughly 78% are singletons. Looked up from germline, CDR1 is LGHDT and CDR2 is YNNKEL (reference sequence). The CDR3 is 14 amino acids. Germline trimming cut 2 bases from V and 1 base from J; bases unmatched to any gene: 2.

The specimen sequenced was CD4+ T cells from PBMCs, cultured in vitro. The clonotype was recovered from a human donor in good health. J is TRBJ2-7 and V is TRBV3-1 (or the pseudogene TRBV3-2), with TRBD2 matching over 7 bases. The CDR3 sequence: CASSQQGLSYEQYF. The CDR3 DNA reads TGTGCCAGCAGCCAACAGGGACTATCCTACGAGCAGTACTTC.